A single count supports the clone carrying this T cell receptor (beta chain). No antigen is known for it. The entry originates in a study of shared clonotypes between healthy human individuals. Selected positively for CCR7 and CD45RO-negative, naive CD8 cells excluded terminally differentiated effector memory CD45RA+ cells. Several immunoSEQ 96-well plates shared each subset's DNA, each plate a replicate. Sequencing used immunoSEQ multiplex PCR; TCRdb keeps in-frame clones, though not all of them. The sample lists hundreds of thousands of clones, 96% occurring once. Trimming left V 4 bases short and J 8 bases short, with 12 bases between. CDR1 and CDR2 (germline): KGHSY, FQNENV. The CDR3 runs to 13 residues. Overall study results and limits: Sample collection involved blood only; tissue repertoires are likely different. Across a handful of donors, naive CD4 shared approximately 4.5%, naive CD8 over 3%, memory CD4 roughly 2.5%, memory CD8 about 0.38%.

Sequenced sample: naive CD8+ T cells sorted from blood. The TCR originated in a woman in her thirties in good health. This chain connects TRBV16 to TRBJ2-1; D is tentatively TRBD1 or TRBD2 (5 bases each). Here the CDR3 reads CASSLNRRDEQFF. The CDR3 DNA sequence: TGTGCCAGCAGCCTTAACAGGCGGGATGAGCAGTTCTTC.